The 2 T cell receptor beta chains given below trace back to one sample, sequenced in a study of early T cells in non-severe SARS-CoV-2 infection. TCRdb recomputed calls from the 5' RACE reads with MiXCR, one row per CDR3 protein. The sample includes about 77,000 distinct CDR3 sequences, about 9.6% of them seen just once. The specimen sequenced was whole blood. Source of these receptors: an adult who was a healthcare worker with PCR-confirmed SARS-CoV-2 infection or an uninfected control (not recorded which).

This clonotype was found a few times. CDR3: CASSRDVEANEQYF. For the CDR3, the DNA is TGTGCCAGCAGCCGCGACGTGGAGGCCAACGAGCAGTACTTC. V gene TRBV3-1 combines with J gene TRBJ2-7; possibly TRBD2 for D (5 bases). The V end lost 4 bases, the J end lost 5 bases, and 15 bases lay between the germline ends. The germline gives CDR1 LGHDT, CDR2 YNNKEL (reference sequence). The CDR3 has 14 amino acids.

This clonotype turned up a few times. The chain has TRBV5-1 and TRBJ2-1; TRBD2 aligns across 10 bases. This CDR3 spans 15 amino acids. In germline, CDR1 is SGHRS, CDR2 YFSETQ. The V and J ends lost 5 bases and 7 bases, in that order; junction bases with no gene match: 9. CDR3 DNA: TGCGCCAGCAGTCTAGGACTAGCGGAGGGGAATGAGCAGTTCTTC. It encodes CASSLGLAEGNEQFF.